A single T cell receptor (beta chain) is shown here with its context. This receptor's antigen is unknown. Germline is not matched at one junction end, which may reflect a read error. The identical CDR3 is also encoded by other nucleotide sequences in the sample. The data stem from a study of cytomegalovirus exposure and HLA in healthy donors (dated by TCRdb to about 2017). The study in broad terms: In an earlier analysis of some 610 of the donors, 276 Gb of sequence data and some 100 million unique TCR beta sequences from 150 million to 200 million T cells were reported. The study combined high-throughput TCR immunosequencing, statistical association of individual TCRs with disease status, and machine learning to predict cytomegalovirus infection status. The study aimed to test whether cataloging public T cell receptors could reveal signatures of past pathogen exposure. A later genetic analysis took genome-wide SNP genotypes for about 65% of the 666 donors and used that subset as a discovery cohort. Among the roughly 390 genotyped donors, about 85% belonged to the genetic ancestry cluster associated with self-reported Caucasian donors. The T cell repertoires of under 750 subjects were profiled by immunosequencing and related to cytomegalovirus serostatus. A handful of DR-DQ haplotypes were handled as single units for association and clustering because linkage in the cohort was strong. Class I and class II HLA loci were covered by the typing at four-digit resolution. Alongside the repertoire data, information on donor age, sex, ethnicity and CMV serostatus was compiled. Typing coverage varied by locus: roughly 629-630 donors for A, B, C, DRB1 and DQB1; approximately 520 for DQA1; over 600 for DPA1; roughly 450 for DPB1. Among roughly 400 genotyped donors of the cohort, an average of roughly 230,000 unique TCR beta nucleotide sequences was sequenced per donor, of which approximately 18% were non-productive. Approximately 300 gigabases of sequencing data and approximately 91 million unique TCR sequences made up an early release that covered roughly 670 HLA-typed donors. To study patterns of TCR occurrence, a later analysis re-analyzed previously published TCR beta repertoires from 700 or so donors and added high-resolution HLA genotyping. All discovery cohort repertoires had been generated on a single sequencing platform. The later analysis used no new phenotypic data to find candidate immune exposures, relying instead on TCR beta sequences and their occurrence across donors. To decide whether each TCR beta V gene segment behaved as functional or pseudogenic, an earlier analysis of approximately 600 of the donors relied on high-throughput TCR beta sequencing. In addition to the first cohort of roughly 670 subjects, a separate validation cohort of 130 or so different subjects was used.

Overall study outcomes, separate from this receptor: Broadly in line with IMGT annotations, most TCR beta V segments showed up in productive rearrangements about 90% or about 30% of the time in an earlier analysis of approximately 640 of the donors. Strong co-occurrence of HLA alleles, especially DR and DQ, made assigning TCR associations to individual alleles difficult. Because some donors lacked HLA typing at each locus, the association tests relied only on the typed subset. While some public TCRs were present in many individuals, most TCR sequences turned up only very rarely across donors. In a later analysis, several top co-occurrence clusters were reported to appear linked to parvovirus B19, influenza, CMV and Epstein-Barr virus. In this cohort, only TCR beta chains were sequenced, and detectable features were limited by the absence of alpha or paired-chain data. The classifier was reported to diagnose cytomegalovirus status with high specificity and sensitivity in both the original and validation cohorts. Roughly uniform sequencing depth across donors was assumed in presence/absence analyses, although this assumption may not hold. In vitro tests confirmed that a few of the cytomegalovirus-associated TCR beta chains recognize cytomegalovirus antigens. Some IMGT-functional V segments, including TRBV6-2 and TRBV6-3, could not be told apart with the 87-base-pair reads, so those segments were excluded. It was suggested by the authors that the approach could potentially be generalized to other disease states and immunological phenotypes. A further reported finding was that TCR beta sequences accurately predicted the HLA-A and HLA-B alleles for most subjects in the first cohort. Immune exposure information for the cohort was limited to CMV serostatus. Correlated functional status among segregating V segments might be attributable to linkage disequilibrium, but an unknown experimental factor could not be ruled out. Because counts were too low, seventeen rarely observed V segments, including chromosome 9 orphons, were excluded from the earlier analysis of around 640 of the donors. Most CMV-associated TCR beta chains appeared to be HLA-restricted in a later analysis, and the HLA associations seemed to be driven largely by CMV exposure. In the study, about 150 TCR beta chains were listed as associated with cytomegalovirus. A group of highly shared sequence variants was considered likely to be a technical artifact of the sequencing pipeline. According to a later analysis, TCR association rates differed among HLA loci, with DRB1 alleles showing the most associated TCRs and HLA-C alleles showing the fewest. A later genetic analysis associated a missense DCLRE1C variant with V-gene and J-gene trimming of TCR beta chains, and an independent cohort replicated the association. A later analysis associated 15,000 to 20,000 TCR beta sequences with specific HLA alleles at a false discovery rate of 0.05. Compared with the roughly 670-donor mean, donors in an Asian-associated ancestry cluster had fewer N-insertions in productive TCRs, according to a later genetic analysis. In a later analysis, HLA-associated TCR beta chains were found to be more clonally expanded and to have lower generation probabilities than equally common non-associated chains.

The cohort consisted of 666 healthy bone marrow donors. At the time of sampling, all cohort members were nominally healthy, though unrecorded immune exposures were likely present. The donor was CMV seronegative and was included in the group of several hundred seronegative cohort members. A peripheral blood sample was provided by each donor, and peripheral blood mononuclear cells were used for TCR beta sequencing. The Qiagen DNeasy Blood Extraction Kit was used to extract genomic DNA from the blood cell samples. The protocol used for the library was the immunoSEQ multiplex PCR assay. For the multiplex PCR, a mixture combining 60 forward primers for TCR Vbeta segments and 13 reverse primers for TCR Jbeta segments was used. Amplification of the CDR3 region of rearranged TCR beta genes was performed with a multiplex PCR assay on genomic DNA. The Illumina HiSeq System was used to sequence the amplified TCR beta libraries as 87-base-pair reads. Per the source publication's procedure: Across the roughly 640 repertoires, a later analysis counted tens of millions of unique TCR beta chains, some 11 million of which were shared by at least two donors. To remove PCR and sequencing errors, raw reads were error-corrected and collapsed into unique sequences using a nearest-neighbor algorithm that merged closely related sequences. Alignment of CDR3 sequences to IMGT reference sequences was used to assign V, D and J gene segments. For a sequence to be retained, at least a six-nucleotide match to both a V gene segment and a J gene segment was required. Rearrangements were called productive when the CDR3 lacked stop codons and stayed in frame with V and J; all others were non-productive. CDR3 was defined by IMGT convention, running from the second conserved V-encoded cysteine to the conserved J-encoded phenylalanine. Sequences without an unambiguous match to a single V gene segment were excluded from the earlier analysis of a few hundred of the donors. An earlier analysis of just under 600 of the donors called V segments functional above 56.7% productive rearrangements and segregating when the between-donor standard deviation exceeded 5%. A statistical classification framework was built to diagnose cytomegalovirus status from the catalog of TCR beta chain sequences. In a later analysis, TCR nucleotide sequences were compared against IMGT/GENE-DB human TR gene sequences so that V and J genes could be assigned. Using the TCRdist pipeline, a later analysis assigned CDR3 sequences along with most-parsimonious VDJ recombination scenarios. In a later analysis, each TCR beta chain was defined by its CDR3 amino acid sequence together with its V-gene family, and reads lacking a unique V-gene family were excluded. A later analysis removed nearly 600 highly shared, low-generation-probability nucleotide sequences to deal with suspected cross-contamination and a sequencing artifact. In a later analysis, a clonal expansion index for each public chain was calculated from normalized within-repertoire ranks of inferred template counts. Generation probabilities in a later analysis came from a VDJ recombination model fitted to out-of-frame rearrangements, and those results were checked against IGoR. In a later analysis, TCR-TCR, TCR-HLA and TCR-CMV co-occurrence was scored with hypergeometric tests, and a repertoire-size bias correction was applied to TCR pairs. False discovery rates were estimated in a later analysis by permuting HLA or CMV assignments 20 times. In a later analysis, co-occurring TCRs were grouped with DBSCAN, and TCRdist sequence similarity was added when clustering was performed within HLA-allele-positive subsets. Repertoires with fewer than 30,000 or more than 120,000 public chains, plus five repertoires with anomalous nucleotide sharing, were excluded from co-occurrence clustering. TCRdb mirrors the immuneACCESS table, restricted to in-frame sequences. Some clones are absent from its copies; in checked studies, under half trace to an unresolved V gene, and the reason for the others is unknown. Clone size and the V and J calls come from that table; the DNA yielded D and trimming. The sample yields 200,000 to 250,000 clones; approximately 79% were counted once. The leading ten clones occupy around 1.7% of the sample.

Based on the germline V gene (reference sequence), the CDR1 and CDR2 sequences are SGHNT and YYREEE. Spanning cysteine to phenylalanine, the CDR3 consists of 17 amino acids. Of the read, only the CDR3 DNA is kept; its 51 bases are in frame from base 1. The clonotype originates from a man between 18 and 29 years old in good health and CMV-seronegative. Specimen: PBMCs. The chain uses TRBV5-4 and TRBJ1-2, and TRBD1 aligns with 11 junction nucleotides. This receptor carries the CDR3 CASSFSAGTGGNYGYTF. At the DNA level, the sequence is TGTGCTAGCAGCTTCTCGGCAGGGACAGGGGGGAACTATGGCTACACCTTC.